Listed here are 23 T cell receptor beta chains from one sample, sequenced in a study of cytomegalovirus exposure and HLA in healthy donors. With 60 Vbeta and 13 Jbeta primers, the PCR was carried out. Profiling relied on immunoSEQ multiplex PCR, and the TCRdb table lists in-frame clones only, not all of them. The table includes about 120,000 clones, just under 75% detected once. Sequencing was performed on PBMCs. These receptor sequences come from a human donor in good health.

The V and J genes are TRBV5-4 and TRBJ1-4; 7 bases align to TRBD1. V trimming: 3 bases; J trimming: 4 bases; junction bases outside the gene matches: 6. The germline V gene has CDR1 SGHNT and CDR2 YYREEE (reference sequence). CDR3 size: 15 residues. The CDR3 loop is CASSSGQDRNEKLFF. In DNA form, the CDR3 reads TGTGCCAGCAGCTCCGGACAGGACCGTAATGAAAAACTGTTTTTT.

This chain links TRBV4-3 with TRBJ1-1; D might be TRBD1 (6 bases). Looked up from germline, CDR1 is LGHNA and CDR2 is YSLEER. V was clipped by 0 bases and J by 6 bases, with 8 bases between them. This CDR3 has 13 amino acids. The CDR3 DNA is TGCGCCAGCAGCCAAGACAGGGGTTCTGAAGCTTTCTTT. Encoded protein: CASSQDRGSEAFF.

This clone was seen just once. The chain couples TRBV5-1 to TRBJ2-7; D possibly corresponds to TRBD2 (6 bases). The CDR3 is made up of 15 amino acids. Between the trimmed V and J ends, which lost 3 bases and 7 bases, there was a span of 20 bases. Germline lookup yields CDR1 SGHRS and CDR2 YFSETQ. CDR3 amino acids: CASSSSRRAIEEQYF. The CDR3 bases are TGCGCCAGCAGCTCGAGTAGGAGGGCCATAGAAGAGCAGTACTTC.

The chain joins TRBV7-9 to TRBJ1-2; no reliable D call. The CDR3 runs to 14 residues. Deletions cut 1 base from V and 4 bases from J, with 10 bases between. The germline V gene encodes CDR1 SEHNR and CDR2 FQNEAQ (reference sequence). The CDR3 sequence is CASSLGAEPYGYTF. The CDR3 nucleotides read TGTGCCAGCAGCTTAGGAGCGGAACCCTATGGCTACACCTTC.

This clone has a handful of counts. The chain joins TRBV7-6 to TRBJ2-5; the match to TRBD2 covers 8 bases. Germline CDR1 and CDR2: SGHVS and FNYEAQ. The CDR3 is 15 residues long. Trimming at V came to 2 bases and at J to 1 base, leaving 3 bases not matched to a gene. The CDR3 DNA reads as TGTGCCAGCAGCTTACCGAGCGGGGGCCAAGAGACCCAGTACTTC. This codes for CASSLPSGGQETQYF.

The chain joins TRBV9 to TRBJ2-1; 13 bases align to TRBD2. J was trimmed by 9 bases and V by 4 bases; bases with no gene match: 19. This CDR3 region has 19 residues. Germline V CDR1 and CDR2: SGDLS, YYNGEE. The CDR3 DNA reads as TGTGCCAGCAGCTTTCCACTAGCGGGAGGGCCAGGCGCCTTGGTTGAGCAGTTCTTC. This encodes CASSFPLAGGPGALVEQFF.

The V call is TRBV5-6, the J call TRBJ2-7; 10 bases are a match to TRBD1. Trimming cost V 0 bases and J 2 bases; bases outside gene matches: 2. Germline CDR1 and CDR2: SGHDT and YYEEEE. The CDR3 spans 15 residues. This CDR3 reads CASSLGGTGAYEQYF. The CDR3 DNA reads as TGTGCCAGCAGCTTGGGCGGGACAGGGGCCTACGAGCAGTACTTC.

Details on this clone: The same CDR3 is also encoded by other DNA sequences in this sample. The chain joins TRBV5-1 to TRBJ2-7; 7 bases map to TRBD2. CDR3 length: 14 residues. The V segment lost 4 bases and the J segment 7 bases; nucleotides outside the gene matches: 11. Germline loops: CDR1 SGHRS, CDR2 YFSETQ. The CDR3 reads CASSGLSGAEEQYF. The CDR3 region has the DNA TGCGCCAGCAGCGGTCTGAGCGGGGCTGAGGAGCAGTACTTC.

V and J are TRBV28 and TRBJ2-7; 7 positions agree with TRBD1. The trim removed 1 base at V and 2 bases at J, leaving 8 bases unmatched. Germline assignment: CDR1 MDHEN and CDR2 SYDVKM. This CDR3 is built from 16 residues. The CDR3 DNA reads TGTGCCAGCAGTTTATCTACAGGGGCAAGGCCCTACGAGCAGTACTTC. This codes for CASSLSTGARPYEQYF.

CDR3 amino acids: CASSSSGRHSYEQYF. CDR3 sequence (DNA): TGTGCCAGCAGCAGTAGCGGGAGGCACTCCTACGAGCAGTACTTC. The rearrangement uses TRBV2 and TRBJ2-7; 10 nucleotides align to TRBD2. The CDR3 extends over 15 amino acids. The germline gives CDR1 SNHLY, CDR2 FYNNEI. Trimming took 6 bases from V and 0 from J; bases not matched to a gene: 5.

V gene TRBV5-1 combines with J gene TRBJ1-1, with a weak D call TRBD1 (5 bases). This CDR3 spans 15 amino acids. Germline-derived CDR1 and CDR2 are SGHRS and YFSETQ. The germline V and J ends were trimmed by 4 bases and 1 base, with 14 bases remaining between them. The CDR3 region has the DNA TGCGCCAGCAGCACAGGAAGAGGCTCGAACACTGAAGCTTTCTTT. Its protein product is CASSTGRGSNTEAFF.

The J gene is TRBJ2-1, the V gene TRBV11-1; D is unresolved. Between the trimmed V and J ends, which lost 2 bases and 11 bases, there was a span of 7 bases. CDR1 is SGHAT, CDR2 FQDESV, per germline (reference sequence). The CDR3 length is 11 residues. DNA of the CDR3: TGTGCCAGCAGCTTAACTCTTCAGCAGTTCTTC. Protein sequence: CASSLTLQQFF.

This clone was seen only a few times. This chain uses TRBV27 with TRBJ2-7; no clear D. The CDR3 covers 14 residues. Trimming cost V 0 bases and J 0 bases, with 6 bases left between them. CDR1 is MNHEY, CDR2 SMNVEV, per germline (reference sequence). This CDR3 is CASSLSPSSYEQYF. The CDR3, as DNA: TGTGCCAGCAGTTTATCCCCCTCCTCCTACGAGCAGTACTTC.

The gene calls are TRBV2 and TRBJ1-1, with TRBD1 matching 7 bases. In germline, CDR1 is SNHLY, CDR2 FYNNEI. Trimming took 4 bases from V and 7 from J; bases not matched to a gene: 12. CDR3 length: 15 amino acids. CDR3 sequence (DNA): TGTGCCAGCAGTGGAACCTGGACAGGTGCTTTTGAAGCTTTCTTT. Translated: CASSGTWTGAFEAFF.

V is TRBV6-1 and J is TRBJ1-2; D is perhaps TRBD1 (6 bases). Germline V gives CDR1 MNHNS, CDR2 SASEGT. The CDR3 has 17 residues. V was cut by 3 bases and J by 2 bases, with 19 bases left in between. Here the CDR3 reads CASSDRGHLMVNYGYTF. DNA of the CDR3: TGTGCCAGCAGTGACAGGGGACACTTGATGGTAAACTATGGCTACACCTTC.

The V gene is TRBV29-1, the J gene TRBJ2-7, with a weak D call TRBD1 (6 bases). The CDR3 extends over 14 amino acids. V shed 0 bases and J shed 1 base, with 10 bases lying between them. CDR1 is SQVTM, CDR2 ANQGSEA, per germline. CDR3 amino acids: CSVEDGRGSYEQYF. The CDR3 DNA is TGCAGCGTTGAAGACGGCAGGGGTTCCTACGAGCAGTACTTC.

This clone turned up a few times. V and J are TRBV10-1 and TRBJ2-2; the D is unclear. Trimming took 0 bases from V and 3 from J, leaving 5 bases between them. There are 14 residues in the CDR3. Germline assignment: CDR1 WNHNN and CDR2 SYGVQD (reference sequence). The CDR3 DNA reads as TGCGCCAGCAGTGAGTCCCGTTACACCGGGGAGCTGTTTTTT. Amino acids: CASSESRYTGELFF.

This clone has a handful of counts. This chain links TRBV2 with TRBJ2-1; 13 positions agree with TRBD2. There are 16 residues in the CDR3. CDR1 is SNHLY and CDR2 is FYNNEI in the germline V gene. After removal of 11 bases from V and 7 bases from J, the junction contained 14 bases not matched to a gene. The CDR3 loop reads CAGQTSGGAGGNEQFF. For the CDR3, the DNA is TGTGCCGGCCAAACTAGCGGGGGGGCCGGTGGGAATGAGCAGTTCTTC. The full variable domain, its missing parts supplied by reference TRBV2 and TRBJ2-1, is EPEVTQTPSHQVTQMGQEVILRCVPISNHLYFYWYRQILGQKVEFLVSFYNNEISEKSEIFDDQFSVERPDGSNFTLKIRSTKLEDSAMYFCAGQTSGGAGGNEQFFGPGTRLTVL.

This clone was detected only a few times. DNA for the CDR3: TGTGCCAGCAGTGAAGCCCCGGGGGGCCGGGGGGAGCAGTTCTTC. This encodes CASSEAPGGRGEQFF. V and J are TRBV6-1 and TRBJ2-1, with D possibly being TRBD2 (7 bases). CDR1 and CDR2 from the germline V gene are MNHNS and SASEGT. V dropped 0 bases and J dropped 10 bases, with 16 bases sitting between them. The CDR3 consists of 15 residues.

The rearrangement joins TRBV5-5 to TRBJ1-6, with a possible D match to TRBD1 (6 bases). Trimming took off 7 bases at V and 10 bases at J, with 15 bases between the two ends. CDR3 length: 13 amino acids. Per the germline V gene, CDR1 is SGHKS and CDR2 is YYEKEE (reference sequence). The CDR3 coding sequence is TGTGCCAGCCAAGACAGGCAAGGGTCACCCCTCCACTTT. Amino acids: CASQDRQGSPLHF.

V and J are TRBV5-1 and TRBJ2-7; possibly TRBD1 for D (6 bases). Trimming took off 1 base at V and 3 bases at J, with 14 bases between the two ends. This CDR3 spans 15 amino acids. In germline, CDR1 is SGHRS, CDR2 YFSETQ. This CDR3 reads CASSLRTGKFYEQYF. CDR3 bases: TGCGCCAGCAGCTTGCGAACAGGGAAGTTCTACGAGCAGTACTTC.

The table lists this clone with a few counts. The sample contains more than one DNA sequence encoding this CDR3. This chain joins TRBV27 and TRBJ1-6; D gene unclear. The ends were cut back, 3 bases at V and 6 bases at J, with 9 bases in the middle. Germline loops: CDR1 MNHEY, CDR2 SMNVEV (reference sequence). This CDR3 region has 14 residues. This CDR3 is CASSFRGSNSPLHF. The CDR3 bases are TGTGCCAGCAGTTTCAGAGGGAGTAATTCACCCCTCCACTTT.

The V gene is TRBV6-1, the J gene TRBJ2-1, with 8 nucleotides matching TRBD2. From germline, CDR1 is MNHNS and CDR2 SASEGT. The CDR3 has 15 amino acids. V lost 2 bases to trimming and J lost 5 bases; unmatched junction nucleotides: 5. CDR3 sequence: CASSESPAGDNEQFF. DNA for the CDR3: TGTGCCAGCAGTGAAAGTCCAGCGGGGGACAATGAGCAGTTCTTC.